The clone carrying this TCR beta chain was seen at least ten times. J gave up 2 bases and V 0 bases, and 3 bases lay outside the gene matches. CDR1 MNHEY and CDR2 SVGAGI come from the germline V gene. CDR3 length: 16 residues. This sample is part of a study of read filtering for tumor transcriptome and immune sequencing. At the level of the study: Patients were approximately 17 male and about 15 female, mean age 65.9 years, range about 40 to 85. Fewer than 10 patients were R-ISS I, some 15 were R-ISS II, 6 or 7 were R-ISS III. IR-seq gave about 4 to 10.27 million TCR reads per sample; RNA-seq gave about 75 to 1,400.

At the time of active disease, bone marrow was collected from every patient. From roughly 390 ng of RNA, a library with molecular barcoded alpha/delta and beta/gamma adaptors was made. TCRdb re-called the reads with MiXCR, one entry per CDR3 protein. The table shows fewer than 90,000 distinct CDR3 sequences, with 10% to 15% occurring only once. The receptor comes from a donor over 35 with multiple myeloma. J is TRBJ1-3 and V is TRBV6-5; 8 bases line up with TRBD1. Sequenced: a population of CD138-negative cells sorted from bone marrow. CDR3 amino acids: CASSYSATGAGNTIYF. In DNA, the CDR3 is TGTGCCAGCAGTTACTCAGCGACAGGGGCTGGAAACACCATATATTTT.